These 2 T cell receptor beta chains originate from one sample sequenced in a study of response to subunit inactivated influenza vaccine. TCRdb re-derived calls from the RT-PCR reads in MiXCR, one entry per CDR3 protein. The table shows 150,000 to 200,000 distinct CDR3 sequences, with 12% occurring only once. A further study also used this sample, focusing on T cells expressing NK-cell markers. This second report adds: As the method of synthesis, 5'RACE template switching with UMIs yielded TCR beta cDNA.

Material: CD8+ T cells sorted from PBMCs, obtained approximately 12 days after vaccination. These receptors all come from a man between 45 and 60 years old who received an inactivated influenza vaccine.

The chain uses TRBV5-6 and TRBJ1-1, with 7 positions matching TRBD1. Germline trimming cut 3 bases from V and 10 bases from J; bases unmatched to any gene: 6. Germline V gene lookup returns CDR1 SGHDT and CDR2 YYEEEE. This CDR3 has 12 residues. CDR3: CASSSNRGRAFF. CDR3 coding DNA: TGTGCCAGCAGCTCTAACAGGGGAAGAGCTTTCTTT.

V is TRBV7-9 and J is TRBJ2-1; D unresolved. V dropped 6 bases and J dropped 8 bases, with 14 bases sitting between them. The CDR3 has 13 amino acids. Germline CDR1 SEHNR, CDR2 FQNEAQ (reference sequence). CDR3 bases: TGTGCCAGCAGTCGAGGAAGTGTCGATGAGCAGTTCTTC. Translation: CASSRGSVDEQFF.